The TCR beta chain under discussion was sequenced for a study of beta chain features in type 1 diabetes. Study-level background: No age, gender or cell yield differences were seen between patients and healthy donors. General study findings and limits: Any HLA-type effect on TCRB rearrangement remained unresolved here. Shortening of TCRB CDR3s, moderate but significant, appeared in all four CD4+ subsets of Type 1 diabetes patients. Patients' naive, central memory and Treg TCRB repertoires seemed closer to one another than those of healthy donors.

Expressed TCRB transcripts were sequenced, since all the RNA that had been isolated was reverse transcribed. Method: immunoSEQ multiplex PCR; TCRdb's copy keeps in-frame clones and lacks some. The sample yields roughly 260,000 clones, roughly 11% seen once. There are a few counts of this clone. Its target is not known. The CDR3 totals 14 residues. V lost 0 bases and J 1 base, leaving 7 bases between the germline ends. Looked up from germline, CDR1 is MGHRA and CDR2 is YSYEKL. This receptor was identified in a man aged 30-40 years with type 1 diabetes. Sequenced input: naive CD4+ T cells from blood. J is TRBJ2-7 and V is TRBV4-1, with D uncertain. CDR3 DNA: TGCGCCAGCAGCCAAGAGGCTAGATCCTACGAGCAGTACTTC. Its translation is CASSQEARSYEQYF.